This T cell receptor beta chain came from a study of shared clonotypes between healthy human individuals. Study-wide results and caveats: Among non-shared clonotypes, generation probabilities were lower than among those shared by all four donors.

The CDR3 sequence is 14 residues long. V lost 7 bases to trimming and J lost 3 bases; unmatched junction nucleotides: 9. The germline gives CDR1 SNHLY, CDR2 FYNNEI. Remarks on this clone: The antigen is unknown.

Method: immunoSEQ multiplex PCR; TCRdb's copy keeps in-frame clones and lacks some. Counted here are roughly 2 million clones, 85% to 95% occurring once; the ten biggest clones make up under 0.15%. The source is a young man in good health. The sample comprised naive CD4+ T cells sorted from blood. Documented subset: CD45RA+ positively selected. The chain combines TRBV2 with TRBJ2-7; 7 bases align to TRBD1. The CDR3 loop reads CASITGEPIYEQYF. CDR3 sequence (DNA): TGTGCCAGCATTACAGGGGAACCAATCTACGAGCAGTACTTC.